This TCR beta chain was found in a study of shared clonotypes between healthy human individuals. Study-level information: Per donor, CD8 memory used one plate, CD8 naive used two, CD4 memory used three and CD4 naive used three. General study findings and limits: Donors were few, which limited the genetic and exposure-history diversity represented.

The CDR3 runs 11 residues. Trimming took off 9 bases at V and 2 bases at J, with 7 bases between the two ends. Germline values: CDR1 MDHEN, CDR2 SYDVKM. Measured with immunoSEQ multiplex PCR; TCRdb has only the in-frame clones, and not every one. The data show roughly 680,000 clones, approximately 72% seen once. Concerning this clone: The antigen is unknown.

The sequenced sample consisted of memory CD4+ T cells sorted from blood. Indicated subset: CD45RA-negative fraction. The source is a woman aged 25 to 39 in good health. This chain uses TRBV28 with TRBJ1-2, with a weak D call TRBD1 (5 bases). CDR3 DNA: TGTGCCAGTGCAGGGAACTATGGCTACACCTTC. Translating gives CASAGNYGYTF.